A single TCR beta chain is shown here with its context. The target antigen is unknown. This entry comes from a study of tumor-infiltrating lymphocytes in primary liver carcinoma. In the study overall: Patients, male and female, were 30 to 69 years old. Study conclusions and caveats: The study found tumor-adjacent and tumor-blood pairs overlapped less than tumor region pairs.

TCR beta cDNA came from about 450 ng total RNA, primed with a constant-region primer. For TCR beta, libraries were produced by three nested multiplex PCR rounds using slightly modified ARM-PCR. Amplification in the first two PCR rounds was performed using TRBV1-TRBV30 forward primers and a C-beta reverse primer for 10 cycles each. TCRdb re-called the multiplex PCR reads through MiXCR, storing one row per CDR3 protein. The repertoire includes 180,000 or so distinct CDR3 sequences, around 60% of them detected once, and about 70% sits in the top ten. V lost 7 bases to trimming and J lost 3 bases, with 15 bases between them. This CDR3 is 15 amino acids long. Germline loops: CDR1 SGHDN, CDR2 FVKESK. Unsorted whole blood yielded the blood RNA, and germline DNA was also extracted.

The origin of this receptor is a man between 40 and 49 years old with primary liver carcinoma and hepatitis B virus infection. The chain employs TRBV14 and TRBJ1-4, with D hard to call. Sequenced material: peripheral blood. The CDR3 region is CASIRTNWANEKLFF. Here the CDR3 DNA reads TGTGCCAGCATTCGGACGAATTGGGCTAATGAAAAACTGTTTTTT. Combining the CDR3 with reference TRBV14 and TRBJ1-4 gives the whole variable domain EAGVTQFPSHSVIEKGQTVTLRCDPISGHDNLYWYRRVMGKEIKFLLHFVKESKQDESGMPNNRFLAERTGGTYSTLKVQPAELEDSGVYFCASIRTNWANEKLFFGSGTQLSVL.